This entry lists 28 T cell receptor beta chains sequenced from one sample in a study of neurological immune-mediated disorders. TCRdb reprocessed the 5' RACE reads with MiXCR, giving one entry per CDR3 protein. The sample has 53,000 or so distinct CDR3 sequences, roughly 8% seen once. Time point reported: longitudinal time-point 3. Sequenced material: PBMCs. The receptor source for this set is a woman in her forties in good health.

The table lists this clonotype with many counts. The chain employs TRBV20-1 and TRBJ1-4; D unresolved. Germline CDR1 is DFQATT and CDR2 is SNEGSKA (reference sequence). The CDR3 has 12 amino acids. Trimming removed 2 bases from V and 5 bases from J, with 6 bases in between. CDR3: CSARQENEKLFF. In nucleotides, the CDR3 is TGCAGTGCTAGACAGGAAAATGAAAAACTGTTTTTT.

This clonotype was observed at least ten times. This sequence joins TRBV4-2 and TRBJ2-2, with 10 positions matching TRBD2. Germline values: CDR1 LGHNA, CDR2 YNFKEQ. With 0 bases clipped from V and 7 bases from J, the junction kept 11 bases outside the gene matches. The CDR3 has 18 amino acids. This CDR3 is CASSQEIQSGGAVGELFF. As DNA, the CDR3 is TGTGCCAGCAGCCAAGAAATCCAAAGCGGGGGGGCAGTCGGGGAGCTGTTTTTT.

The CDR3 reads CASSGWGQGARETQYF. Written as DNA, the CDR3 is TGTGCCAGCAGTGGATGGGGTCAGGGGGCGCGGGAGACCCAGTACTTC. This sequence joins TRBV2 and TRBJ2-5; 8 nucleotides agree with TRBD1. Germline-derived CDR1 and CDR2 are SNHLY and FYNNEI. Trimming cost V 4 bases and J 5 bases; bases outside gene matches: 12. CDR3 size: 16 residues.

In this sample, this clonotype turned up a few times. The J gene is TRBJ1-1, the V gene TRBV4-1; D unresolved. CDR1 is MGHRA and CDR2 is YSYEKL in the germline V gene. There are 14 residues in the CDR3. V was clipped by 1 base and J by 2 bases, with 8 bases between them. The CDR3 sequence: CASSQAGYNTEAFF. In DNA, the CDR3 is TGCGCCAGCAGCCAAGCGGGGTACAACACTGAAGCTTTCTTT.

This clonotype was observed many times. The gene calls are TRBV6-2 or TRBV6-3 and TRBJ1-1; a possible D gene is TRBD1 (5 bases). The CDR3 sequence is 13 residues long. Looked up from germline, CDR1 is MNHEY and CDR2 is SVGEGT. V dropped 7 bases and J dropped 1 base, with 10 bases sitting between them. CDR3 sequence: CASTRTWNTEAFF. The CDR3, as DNA: TGTGCCAGCACCAGGACATGGAACACTGAAGCTTTCTTT.

This clonotype was recorded at least ten times. The chain is built from TRBV7-2 and TRBJ2-5; unclear D gene. CDR1 is SGHTA, CDR2 FQGNSA, per germline. The CDR3 spans 15 residues. V lost 0 bases, J lost 0 bases, and 8 bases lay in between. The CDR3 coding sequence is TGTGCCAGCAGCTTAGCGACGGTGTACCAAGAGACCCAGTACTTC. Protein product: CASSLATVYQETQYF.

This clonotype was counted at least ten times. The V call is TRBV12-3 or TRBV12-4, the J call TRBJ1-4; no firm D call. Trimming cost V 5 bases and J 10 bases, with 11 bases left between them. There are 12 residues in the CDR3. CDR3 sequence (DNA): TGTGCCAGCAGTCAGTCCTCTGGAAAACTGTTTTTT. Translation gives CASSQSSGKLFF.

This clonotype has a handful of counts. This chain connects TRBV6-5 to TRBJ2-1, with 8 bases aligning to TRBD2. CDR1 and CDR2 from the germline V gene are MNHEY and SVGAGI. There are 13 residues in the CDR3. With V trimmed by 8 bases and J by 6 bases, 6 bases remained unmatched. CDR3 sequence: CASRGTSPNEQFF. CDR3 bases: TGTGCCAGCCGCGGGACTAGTCCCAATGAGCAGTTCTTC.

This clonotype has at least ten counts. The genes are TRBV5-1 and TRBJ2-7, with D uncertain. Germline-derived CDR1 and CDR2 are SGHRS and YFSETQ. The CDR3 is 12 amino acids. V was pared by 4 bases and J by 3 bases, with 8 bases between. In nucleotides, the CDR3 is TGCGCCAGCAGCCGGTCGGTCTACGAGCAGTACTTC. Its protein product is CASSRSVYEQYF.

V is TRBV7-2 and J is TRBJ1-1, with D tentatively TRBD1 (6 bases). CDR3 length: 15 residues. The V end lost 5 bases, the J end lost 11 bases, and 24 bases lay between the germline ends. Germline loops: CDR1 SGHTA, CDR2 FQGNSA. CDR3 DNA sequence: TGTGCCAGCAGCCCGAAAGCAGGGGCGCCCTTGGGGGCTTTCTTT. This sequence encodes CASSPKAGAPLGAFF.

Relative to its sample, this clonotype is medium-sized. The rearrangement links TRBV3-1 to TRBJ2-7; D is unclear. The CDR3 runs to 15 residues. V lost 2 bases and J lost 3, with 14 bases in between. CDR1 is LGHDT and CDR2 is YNNKEL in the germline V gene (reference sequence). CDR3 DNA sequence: TGTGCCAGCAGCCAAAAACCAGGATCACGCTACGAGCAGTACTTC. Translating gives CASSQKPGSRYEQYF.

This clonotype was observed many times. The V and J genes are TRBV6-5 and TRBJ2-2, with D perhaps assigned TRBD1 or TRBD2 (5 bases each). Germline V gene lookup returns CDR1 MNHEY and CDR2 SVGAGI. There are 14 residues in the CDR3. Trimming removed 2 bases at V and 2 bases at J, with 6 bases between. CDR3 coding DNA: TGTGCCAGCAGTTACGGGGGTAACACCGGGGAGCTGTTTTTT. This translates into CASSYGGNTGELFF.

Many counts were recorded for this clonotype. The genes are TRBV11-1 and TRBJ2-7, with 8 bases that match TRBD2. Germline trimming cut 1 base from V and 5 bases from J; bases unmatched to any gene: 7. The CDR3 has 15 amino acids. Germline assignment: CDR1 SGHAT and CDR2 FQDESV (reference sequence). The CDR3 here is CASSLVPSGLHEQYF. The DNA for the CDR3 is TGTGCCAGCAGCTTAGTCCCTAGCGGGCTCCACGAGCAGTACTTC.

This clonotype was observed many times. The V call is TRBV5-1, the J call TRBJ1-3; weak D call: TRBD1 (6 bases). This CDR3 region has 16 residues. Deletions cut 5 bases from V and 0 bases from J, with 15 bases between. In germline, CDR1 is SGHRS, CDR2 YFSETQ. The chain's CDR3 is CASSSGTGASGNTIYF. The CDR3 DNA follows: TGCGCCAGCAGTTCAGGGACGGGGGCCTCTGGAAACACCATATATTTT.

The chain is built from TRBV28 and TRBJ1-1; no clear D gene. Per the germline V gene, CDR1 is MDHEN and CDR2 is SYDVKM. Trimming stripped 3 bases from V and 0 bases from J, with 8 bases between. CDR3 length: 14 residues. CDR3: CASSFSRMNTEAFF. The DNA of the CDR3 is TGTGCCAGCAGTTTCTCACGGATGAACACTGAAGCTTTCTTT.

Many counts were recorded for this clonotype. The chain recombines TRBV11-2 with TRBJ2-1; 9 nucleotides align to TRBD1. This CDR3 spans 15 amino acids. J gave up 8 bases and V 1 base, and 6 bases lay outside the gene matches. Germline loops: CDR1 SGHAT, CDR2 FQNNGV. The CDR3 DNA follows: TGTGCCAGCAGCTTAGGTTCCGGGACAGGGTATGAGCAGTTCTTC. Translated: CASSLGSGTGYEQFF. The variable domain in full, completed from reference TRBV11-2 and TRBJ2-1, reads EAGVAQSPRYKIIEKRQSVAFWCNPISGHATLYWYQQILGQGPKLLIQFQNNGVVDDSQLPKDRFSAERLKGVDSTLKIQPAKLEDSAVYLCASSLGSGTGYEQFFGPGTRLTVL.

This clonotype showed up just a few times. V usage is TRBV29-1 and J usage is TRBJ1-1; D possibly corresponds to TRBD1 (6 bases). V was clipped by 6 bases and J by 5 bases, with 10 bases between them. Germline V gives CDR1 SQVTM, CDR2 ANQGSEA. This CDR3 spans 11 amino acids. The CDR3 protein is CSVGDTTEAFF. As DNA, the CDR3 is TGCAGCGTGGGGGACACTACTGAAGCTTTCTTT.

V and J are TRBV5-1 and TRBJ1-2; D unresolved. Germline V gene lookup returns CDR1 SGHRS and CDR2 YFSETQ. Trimming pared 5 bases from V and 3 bases from J, leaving 14 bases between. The CDR3 spans 14 residues. The CDR3 DNA reads TGCGCCAGCAGTCGGTCTACCAGCGACTATGGCTACACCTTC. It yields the protein CASSRSTSDYGYTF.

This clonotype occurred many times. The chain employs TRBV6-5 and TRBJ2-1, with a tentative D call TRBD2 (7 bases). From germline, CDR1 is MNHEY and CDR2 SVGAGI. The CDR3 has 16 amino acids. Trimming cost V 4 bases and J 4 bases, with 17 bases left between them. The CDR3 spells CASSWARGALYNEQFF. The CDR3 DNA sequence: TGTGCCAGCAGTTGGGCCCGGGGGGCCCTATACAATGAGCAGTTCTTC.

Ten or more counts support this clonotype. The rearrangement links TRBV5-1 to TRBJ2-7, with 8 positions matching TRBD1. V shed 3 bases, J shed 0 bases, and the junction held 2 bases outside the gene matches. The CDR3 sequence is 14 residues long. CDR1 and CDR2 from the germline V gene are SGHRS and YFSETQ. The CDR3 is CASSSTGDSYEQYF. The CDR3 nucleotides read TGCGCCAGCAGCTCGACAGGGGACTCCTACGAGCAGTACTTC. Together with reference TRBV5-1 and TRBJ2-7, the CDR3 gives the full variable domain: KAGVTQTPRYLIKTRGQQVTLSCSPISGHRSVSWYQQTPGQGLQFLFEYFSETQRNKGNFPGRFSGRQFSNSRSEMNVSTLELGDSALYLCASSSTGDSYEQYFGPGTRLTVT.

This clonotype has ten or more counts. The chain combines TRBV12-3 or TRBV12-4 with TRBJ1-1; D is unclear. Trimming shortened V by 2 bases and J by 1 base, and 8 bases separated the two germline ends. The CDR3 has 14 amino acids. The CDR3 nucleotides are TGTGCCAGCAGTTTATTCGGCCCGAACACTGAAGCTTTCTTT. It yields the protein CASSLFGPNTEAFF.

This clonotype has at least ten counts. This CDR3 reads CSAGTPGLAGGDTQYF. In DNA, the CDR3 is TGCAGTGCAGGGACCCCGGGACTAGCGGGGGGAGATACGCAGTATTTT. The chain is built from TRBV20-1 and TRBJ2-3, with 15 bases identical to TRBD2. This CDR3 has 16 residues. Per the germline V gene, CDR1 is DFQATT and CDR2 is SNEGSKA (reference sequence). V dropped 6 bases and J dropped 5; count of bases not matched to a gene: 9.

This clonotype was detected ten times or more. This chain joins TRBV7-9 and TRBJ2-7; no reliable D call. This CDR3 contains 14 residues. Germline assignment: CDR1 SEHNR and CDR2 FQNEAQ (reference sequence). V lost 0 bases and J lost 3, with 9 bases in between. The CDR3 spells CASSLAWARYEQYF. The CDR3 DNA follows: TGTGCCAGCAGCTTAGCGTGGGCCCGCTACGAGCAGTACTTC.

The table lists this clonotype with many counts. The genes are TRBV4-3 and TRBJ1-2; D perhaps matches TRBD1 (6 bases). The CDR3 runs to 12 residues. Germline CDR1 LGHNA, CDR2 YSLEER. V lost 2 bases and J 5 bases, leaving 6 bases between the germline ends. CDR3 residues: CASSQTGYGYTF. In DNA, the CDR3 is TGCGCCAGCAGCCAAACAGGGTATGGCTACACCTTC.

This clonotype appeared many times. This chain links TRBV10-3 with TRBJ1-2; D is undetermined. The V end was cut by 8 bases, the J end by 8 bases, with 21 bases between. Germline V gene data show CDR1 as ENHRY and CDR2 as SYGVKD. This CDR3 has 14 amino acids. CDR3 nucleotide sequence: TGTGCCATCGGTCAGACACGGGCCTTGGACGGCTACACCTTC. Residues: CAIGQTRALDGYTF.

In DNA form, the CDR3 reads TGTGCCAGCAGCGGCCTCGGCCGGCCAGACACTGAAGCTTTCTTT. It specifies CASSGLGRPDTEAFF. V is TRBV9 and J is TRBJ1-1; no clear D gene. Trimming took 3 bases from V and 3 from J, leaving 15 bases between them. Per germline, CDR1 SGDLS and CDR2 YYNGEE. The CDR3 runs 15 residues.

At least ten counts were recorded for this clonotype. V is TRBV6-5 and J is TRBJ1-4; TRBD1 matches 8 bases. CDR1 and CDR2 from the germline V gene are MNHEY and SVGAGI. This CDR3 spans 13 amino acids. J lost 7 bases, V lost 5 bases, and 3 bases had no gene match. The CDR3 reads CASSRDRLEKLFF. CDR3 in DNA: TGTGCCAGCAGTCGGGACAGGCTTGAAAAACTGTTTTTT.

The table lists this clonotype with many counts. The V call is TRBV12-3 or TRBV12-4, the J call TRBJ1-3; perhaps TRBD1 as D (6 bases). The CDR3 totals 15 residues. Deletions cut 5 bases from V and 4 bases from J, with 15 bases between. CDR3 bases: TGTGCCAGCAGTCCCCCGGGACATAGGGGAAACACCATATATTTT. This sequence encodes CASSPPGHRGNTIYF.